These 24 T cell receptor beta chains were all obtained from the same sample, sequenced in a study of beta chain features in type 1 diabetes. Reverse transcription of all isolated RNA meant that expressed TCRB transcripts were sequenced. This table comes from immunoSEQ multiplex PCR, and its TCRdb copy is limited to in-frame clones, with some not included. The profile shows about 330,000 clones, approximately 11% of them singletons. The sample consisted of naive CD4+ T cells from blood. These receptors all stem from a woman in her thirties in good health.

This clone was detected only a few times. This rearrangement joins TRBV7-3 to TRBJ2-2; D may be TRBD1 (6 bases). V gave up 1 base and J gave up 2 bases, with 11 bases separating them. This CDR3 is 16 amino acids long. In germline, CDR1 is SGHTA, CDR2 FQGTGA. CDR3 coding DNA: TGTGCCAGCAGCTTAAGGGCCGGGACAAACACCGGGGAGCTGTTTTTT. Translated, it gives CASSLRAGTNTGELFF. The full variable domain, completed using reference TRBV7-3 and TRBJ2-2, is GAGVSQTPSNKVTEKGKYVELRCDPISGHTALYWYRQSLGQGPEFLIYFQGTGAADDSGLPNDRFFAVRPEGSVSTLKIQRTERGDSAVYLCASSLRAGTNTGELFFGEGSRLTVL.

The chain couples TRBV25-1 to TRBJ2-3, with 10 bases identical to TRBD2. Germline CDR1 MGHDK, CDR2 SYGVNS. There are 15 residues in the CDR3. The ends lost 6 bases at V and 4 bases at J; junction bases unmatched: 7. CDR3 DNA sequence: TGTGCCAGCAGGGGTCTAGCGGGAGTACCAGATACGCAGTATTTT. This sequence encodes CASRGLAGVPDTQYF.

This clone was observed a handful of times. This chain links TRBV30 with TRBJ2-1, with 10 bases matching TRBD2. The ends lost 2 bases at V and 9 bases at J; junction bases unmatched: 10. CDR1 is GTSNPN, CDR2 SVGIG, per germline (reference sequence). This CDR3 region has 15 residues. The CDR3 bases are TGTGCCTGGAGTAGGACTAGCGGACGTATGGGTGAGCAGTTCTTC. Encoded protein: CAWSRTSGRMGEQFF.

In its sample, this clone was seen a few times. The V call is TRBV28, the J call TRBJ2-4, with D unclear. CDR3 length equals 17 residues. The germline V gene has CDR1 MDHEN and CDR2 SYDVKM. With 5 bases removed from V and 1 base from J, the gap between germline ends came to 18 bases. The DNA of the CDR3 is TGTGCCAGCAGTCGACGTCTAGATCGACGGGCCAAAAACATTCAGTACTTC. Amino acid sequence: CASSRRLDRRAKNIQYF.

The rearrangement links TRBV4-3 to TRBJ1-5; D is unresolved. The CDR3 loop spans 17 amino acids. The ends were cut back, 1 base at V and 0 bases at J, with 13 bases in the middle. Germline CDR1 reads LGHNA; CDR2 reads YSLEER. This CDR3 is CASSQAWRSHSNQPQHF. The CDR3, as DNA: TGCGCCAGCAGCCAAGCCTGGAGGAGCCATAGCAATCAGCCCCAGCATTTT.

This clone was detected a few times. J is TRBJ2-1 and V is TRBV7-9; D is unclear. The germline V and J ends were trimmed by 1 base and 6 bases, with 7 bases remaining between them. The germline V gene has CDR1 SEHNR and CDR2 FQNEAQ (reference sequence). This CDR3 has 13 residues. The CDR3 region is CASSLVPGNEQFF. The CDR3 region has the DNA TGTGCCAGCAGCTTAGTTCCGGGCAATGAGCAGTTCTTC.

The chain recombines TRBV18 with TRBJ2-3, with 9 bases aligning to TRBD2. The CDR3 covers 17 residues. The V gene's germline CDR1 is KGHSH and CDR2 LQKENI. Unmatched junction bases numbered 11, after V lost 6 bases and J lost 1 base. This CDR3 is CASSLAGGPSGTDTQYF. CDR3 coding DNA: TGTGCCAGCTCCCTGGCGGGAGGGCCGTCTGGCACAGATACGCAGTATTTT.

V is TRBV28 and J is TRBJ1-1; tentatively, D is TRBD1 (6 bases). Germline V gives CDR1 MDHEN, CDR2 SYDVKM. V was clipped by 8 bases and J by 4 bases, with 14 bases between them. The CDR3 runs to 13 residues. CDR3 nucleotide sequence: TGTGCCAGCCACAGGGAAGTGTCCACTGAAGCTTTCTTT. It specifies CASHREVSTEAFF. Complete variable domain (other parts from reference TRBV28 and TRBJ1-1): DVKVTQSSRYLVKRTGEKVFLECVQDMDHENMFWYRQDPGLGLRLIYFSYDVKMKEKGDIPEGYSVSREKKERFSLILESASTNQTSMYLCASHREVSTEAFFGQGTRLTVV.

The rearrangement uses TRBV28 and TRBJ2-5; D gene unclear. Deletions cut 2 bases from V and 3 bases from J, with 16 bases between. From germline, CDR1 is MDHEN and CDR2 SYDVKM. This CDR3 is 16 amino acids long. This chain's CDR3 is CASSLPQVVLKETQYF. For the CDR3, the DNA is TGTGCCAGCAGTTTACCCCAGGTTGTCCTGAAAGAGACCCAGTACTTC.

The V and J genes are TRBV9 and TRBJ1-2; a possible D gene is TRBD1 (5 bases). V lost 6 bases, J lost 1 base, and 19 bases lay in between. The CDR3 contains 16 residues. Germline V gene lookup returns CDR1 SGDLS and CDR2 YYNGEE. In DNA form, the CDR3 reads TGTGCCAGCAACCCGTTTCCGGGGGGAAATAACTATGGCTACACCTTC. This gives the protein CASNPFPGGNNYGYTF.

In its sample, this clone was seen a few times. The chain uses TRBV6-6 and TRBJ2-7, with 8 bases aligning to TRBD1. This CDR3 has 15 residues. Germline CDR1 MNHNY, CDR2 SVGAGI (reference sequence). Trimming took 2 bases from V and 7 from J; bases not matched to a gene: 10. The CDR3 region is CASSYARQGALEQYF. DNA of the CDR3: TGTGCCAGCAGTTACGCGCGGCAGGGGGCATTGGAGCAGTACTTC.

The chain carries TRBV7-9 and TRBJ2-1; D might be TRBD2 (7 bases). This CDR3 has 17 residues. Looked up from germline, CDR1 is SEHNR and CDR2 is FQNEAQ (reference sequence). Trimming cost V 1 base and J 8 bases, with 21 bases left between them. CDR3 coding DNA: TGTGCCAGCAGCTTAGTAAAGGGGGGGGTAGCGATCGATGAGCAGTTCTTC. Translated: CASSLVKGGVAIDEQFF.

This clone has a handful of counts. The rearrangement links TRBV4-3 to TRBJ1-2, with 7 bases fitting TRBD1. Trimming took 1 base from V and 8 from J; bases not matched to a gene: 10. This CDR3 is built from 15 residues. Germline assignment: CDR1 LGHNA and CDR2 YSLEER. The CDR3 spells CASSQGQGVSGGYTF. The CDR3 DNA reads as TGCGCCAGCAGCCAAGGGCAGGGGGTGTCCGGGGGCTACACCTTC.

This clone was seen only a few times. CDR3 protein: CASSPGQGRETQYF. In nucleotides, the CDR3 is TGTGCCAGCAGTCCGGGACAGGGAAGAGAGACCCAGTACTTC. The chain uses TRBV28 and TRBJ2-5; 9 bases are shared with TRBD1. The V and J ends lost 5 bases and 4 bases, in that order; junction bases with no gene match: 5. The CDR3 is made up of 14 amino acids. The V gene's germline CDR1 is MDHEN and CDR2 SYDVKM.

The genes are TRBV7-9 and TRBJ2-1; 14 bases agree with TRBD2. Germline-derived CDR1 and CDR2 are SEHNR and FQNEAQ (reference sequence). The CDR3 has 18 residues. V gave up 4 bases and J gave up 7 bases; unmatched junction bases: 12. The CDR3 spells CASSSIPGTSGSGNEQFF. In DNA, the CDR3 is TGTGCCAGCAGCTCTATACCCGGGACTAGCGGGAGCGGGAATGAGCAGTTCTTC.

The CDR3 nucleotides are TGTGCCAGCAGCTCGACAGGGGTCTACGAGCAGTACTTC. Protein product: CASSSTGVYEQYF. The chain couples TRBV7-9 to TRBJ2-7, with 8 positions matching TRBD1. The germline V gene has CDR1 SEHNR and CDR2 FQNEAQ (reference sequence). Unmatched junction bases numbered 2, after V lost 4 bases and J lost 3 bases. This CDR3 is built from 13 residues.

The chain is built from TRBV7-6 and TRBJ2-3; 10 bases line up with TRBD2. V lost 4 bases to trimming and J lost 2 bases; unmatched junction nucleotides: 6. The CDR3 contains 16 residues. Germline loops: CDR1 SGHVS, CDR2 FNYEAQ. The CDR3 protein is CASSWLLAGTTDTQYF. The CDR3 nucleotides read TGTGCCAGCAGCTGGCTACTAGCGGGAACCACAGATACGCAGTATTTT.

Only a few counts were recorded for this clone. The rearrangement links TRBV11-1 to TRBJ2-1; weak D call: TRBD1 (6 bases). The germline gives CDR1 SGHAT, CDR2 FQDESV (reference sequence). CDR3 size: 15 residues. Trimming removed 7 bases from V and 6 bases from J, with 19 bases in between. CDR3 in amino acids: CASKTRDTVFNEQFF. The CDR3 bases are TGTGCCAGCAAAACACGGGACACAGTATTCAATGAGCAGTTCTTC.

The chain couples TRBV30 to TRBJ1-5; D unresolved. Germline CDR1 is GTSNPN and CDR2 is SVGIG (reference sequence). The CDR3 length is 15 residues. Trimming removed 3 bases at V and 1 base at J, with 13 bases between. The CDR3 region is CAWSRGRLSNQPQHF. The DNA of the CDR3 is TGTGCCTGGAGCCGAGGCAGACTGAGCAATCAGCCCCAGCATTTT.

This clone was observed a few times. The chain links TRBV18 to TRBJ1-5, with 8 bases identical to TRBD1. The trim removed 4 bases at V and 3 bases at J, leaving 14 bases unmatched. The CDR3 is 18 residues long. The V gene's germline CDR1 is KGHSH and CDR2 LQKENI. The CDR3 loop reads CASSLRTGRGTDNQPQHF. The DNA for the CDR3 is TGTGCCAGCTCACTGCGGACAGGGAGGGGTACGGACAATCAGCCCCAGCATTTT.

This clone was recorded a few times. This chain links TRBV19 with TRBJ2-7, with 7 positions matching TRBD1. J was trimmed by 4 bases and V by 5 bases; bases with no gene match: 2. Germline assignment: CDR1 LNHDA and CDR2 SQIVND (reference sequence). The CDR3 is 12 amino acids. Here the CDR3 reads CASSSQGYEQYF. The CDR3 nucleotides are TGTGCCAGTAGTTCACAGGGGTACGAGCAGTACTTC.

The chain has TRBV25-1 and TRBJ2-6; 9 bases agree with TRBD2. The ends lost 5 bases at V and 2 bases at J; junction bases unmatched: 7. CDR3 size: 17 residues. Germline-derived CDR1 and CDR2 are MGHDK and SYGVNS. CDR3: CASSSGGGAPGANVLTF. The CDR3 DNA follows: TGTGCCAGCAGTTCGGGCGGGGGGGCCCCTGGGGCCAACGTCCTGACTTTC. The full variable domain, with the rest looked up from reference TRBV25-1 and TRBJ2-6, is EADIYQTPRYLVIGTGKKITLECSQTMGHDKMYWYQQDPGMELHLIHYSYGVNSTEKGDLSSESTVSRIRTEHFPLTLESARPSHTSQYLCASSSGGGAPGANVLTFGAGSRLTVL.

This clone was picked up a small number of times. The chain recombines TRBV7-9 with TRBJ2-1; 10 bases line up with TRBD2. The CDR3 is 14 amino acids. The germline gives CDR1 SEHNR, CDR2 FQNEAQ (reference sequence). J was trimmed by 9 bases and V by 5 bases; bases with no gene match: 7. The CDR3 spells CASSPSGRGGEQFF. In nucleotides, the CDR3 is TGTGCCAGCAGCCCTAGCGGGAGAGGAGGTGAGCAGTTCTTC. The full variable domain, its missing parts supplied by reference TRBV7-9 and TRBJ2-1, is DTGVSQNPRHKITKRGQNVTFRCDPISEHNRLYWYRQTLGQGPEFLTYFQNEAQLEKSRLLSDRFSAERPKGSFSTLEIQRTEQGDSAMYLCASSPSGRGGEQFFGPGTRLTVL.

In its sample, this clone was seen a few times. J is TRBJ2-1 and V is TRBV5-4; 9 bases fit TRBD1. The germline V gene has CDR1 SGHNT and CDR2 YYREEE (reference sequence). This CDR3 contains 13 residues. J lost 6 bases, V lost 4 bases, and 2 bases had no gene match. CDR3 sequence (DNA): TGTGCCAGCAGCAAGGGACAGGGCAATGAGCAGTTCTTC. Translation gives CASSKGQGNEQFF.